Following are 26 T cell receptor beta chains from one sample sequenced in a study of blood T cell repertoires in COVID-19. The protocol was immunoSEQ multiplex PCR, while the TCRdb copy is restricted to in-frame clones and leaves out a portion. The repertoire consists of a few hundred thousand clones, with around 90% occurring once and the leading ten covering approximately 2.9%. What was sequenced was peripheral blood. These receptors were collected from a human donor in a cohort sampled during active COVID-19.

The V gene is TRBV20-1, the J gene TRBJ2-1; 8 bases fit TRBD2. Germline V gives CDR1 DFQATT, CDR2 SNEGSKA (reference sequence). This CDR3 is 17 amino acids long. After removal of 3 bases from V and 3 bases from J, the junction contained 13 bases not matched to a gene. The CDR3 DNA is TGCAGTGCTAGTGATCCCAACTCCGGGACTAGCTACAATGAGCAGTTCTTC. It codes for CSASDPNSGTSYNEQFF.

V gene TRBV4-1 combines with J gene TRBJ2-2, with D perhaps TRBD1 (6 bases). This CDR3 spans 16 amino acids. Germline V gene lookup returns CDR1 MGHRA and CDR2 YSYEKL. Trimming removed 4 bases from V and 0 bases from J, with 12 bases in between. This chain's CDR3 is CASSLSGTPNTGELFF. The CDR3 DNA sequence: TGCGCCAGCAGCCTATCCGGGACACCGAACACCGGGGAGCTGTTTTTT.

This clone is a singleton in its sample. For the CDR3, the DNA is TGCGCCAGCAGCCAAGTGGTCAGGGGGTCTGGCTACACCTTC. Translating gives CASSQVVRGSGYTF. The rearrangement uses TRBV4-1 and TRBJ1-2; 7 bases are shared with TRBD1. Germline V gene data show CDR1 as MGHRA and CDR2 as YSYEKL. CDR3 size: 14 residues. The V segment lost 1 base and the J segment 7 bases; nucleotides outside the gene matches: 6.

This clone was found a few times. The genes are TRBV7-9 and TRBJ1-2; D not resolved. The CDR3 spans 14 residues. The V gene's germline CDR1 is SEHNR and CDR2 FQNEAQ (reference sequence). Trimming removed 5 bases from V and 4 bases from J, with 14 bases in between. The DNA for the CDR3 is TGTGCCAGCAGCGTCAGAGACGGGGTCTATGGCTACACCTTC. Its protein product is CASSVRDGVYGYTF. Supplemented by reference TRBV7-9 and TRBJ1-2, the full variable domain reads DTGVSQNPRHKITKRGQNVTFRCDPISEHNRLYWYRQTLGQGPEFLTYFQNEAQLEKSRLLSDRFSAERPKGSFSTLEIQRTEQGDSAMYLCASSVRDGVYGYTFGSGTRLTVV.

The chain carries TRBV5-8 and TRBJ1-4; no clear D gene. This CDR3 contains 15 residues. Germline values: CDR1 SGHTS, CDR2 YDEGEE. V lost 3 bases and J lost 0, with 9 bases in between. The CDR3 nucleotides read TGTGCCAGCAGCTGGTGGGAGACAACTAATGAAAAACTGTTTTTT. Amino acid sequence: CASSWWETTNEKLFF.

V usage is TRBV6-5 and J usage is TRBJ1-4; D is uncertain. This CDR3 spans 13 amino acids. V was pared by 4 bases and J by 7 bases, with 10 bases between. Germline V gene data show CDR1 as MNHEY and CDR2 as SVGAGI. CDR3 residues: CASSSGIREKLFF. CDR3 nucleotides: TGTGCCAGCAGTTCGGGGATACGTGAAAAACTGTTTTTT.

J is TRBJ1-2 and V is TRBV6-6; TRBD1 matches at 7 bases. The ends lost 2 bases at V and 2 bases at J; junction bases unmatched: 2. CDR3 size: 14 residues. CDR1 is MNHNY and CDR2 is SVGAGI in the germline V gene (reference sequence). In DNA form, the CDR3 reads TGTGCCAGCAGTTACGGGGACAGAAACTATGGCTACACCTTC. This codes for CASSYGDRNYGYTF.

This sequence joins TRBV24-1 and TRBJ2-1; 12 bases are a match to TRBD2. CDR1 and CDR2 from the germline V gene are KGHDR and SFDVKD. Trimming removed 0 bases from V and 6 bases from J; junction bases left unmatched: 2. This CDR3 contains 16 residues. The CDR3 bases are TGTGCCACCAGTGATTTGCAGACTAGCGGGAGCAATGAGCAGTTCTTC. As protein: CATSDLQTSGSNEQFF.

The chain couples TRBV11-2 to TRBJ2-3; a weak D match, TRBD1 (5 bases). CDR1 and CDR2 (germline): SGHAT, FQNNGV. The CDR3 runs to 15 residues. The V end lost 1 base, the J end lost 0 bases, and 8 bases lay between the germline ends. The CDR3 nucleotides read TGTGCCAGCAGCTTAGGTGCAGGGAGCACAGATACGCAGTATTTT. Protein product: CASSLGAGSTDTQYF.

V gene TRBV19 combines with J gene TRBJ1-5; perhaps TRBD1 as D (5 bases). CDR1 LNHDA and CDR2 SQIVND come from the germline V gene (reference sequence). The CDR3 has 15 residues. Trimming took 1 base from V and 5 from J, leaving 12 bases between them. The CDR3 here is CASSIARGNDQPQHF. CDR3 coding DNA: TGTGCCAGTAGTATAGCACGGGGGAACGATCAGCCCCAGCATTTT.

V and J are TRBV5-8 and TRBJ1-5; possible D gene TRBD1, 6 bases. CDR1 SGHTS and CDR2 YDEGEE come from the germline V gene. The CDR3 covers 15 residues. V lost 4 bases and J lost 4, with 15 bases in between. The CDR3 here is CASSNSRGGNQPQHF. The DNA of the CDR3 is TGTGCCAGCAGCAATAGCAGGGGTGGTAATCAGCCCCAGCATTTT.

This clone came up once. The CDR3 bases are TGTGCCAGCAGCTTAGGATTGGACGGGGGTTCAGGCTACACCTTC. Translated: CASSLGLDGGSGYTF. This sequence joins TRBV7-2 and TRBJ1-2; maybe TRBD1 (5 bases). V was trimmed by 1 base and J by 8 bases, leaving 17 bases between them. Per germline, CDR1 SGHTA and CDR2 FQGNSA. The CDR3 has 15 amino acids. Complete variable domain (other parts from reference TRBV7-2 and TRBJ1-2): GAGVSQSPSNKVTEKGKDVELRCDPISGHTALYWYRQSLGQGLEFLIYFQGNSAPDKSGLPSDRFSAERTGGSVSTLTIQRTQQEDSAVYLCASSLGLDGGSGYTFGSGTRLTVV.

This chain connects TRBV2 to TRBJ1-2; D unclear. Trimming left V 6 bases short and J 5 bases short, with 19 bases between. Germline assignment: CDR1 SNHLY and CDR2 FYNNEI. The CDR3 is 15 amino acids. The chain's CDR3 is CASSLKRGEPYGYTF. The DNA of the CDR3 is TGTGCCAGCAGCCTTAAGCGGGGAGAGCCTTATGGCTACACCTTC.

This chain joins TRBV5-1 and TRBJ2-7; D possibly corresponds to TRBD2 (6 bases). This CDR3 comprises 14 residues. The ends were cut back, 4 bases at V and 2 bases at J, with 13 bases in the middle. Germline assignment: CDR1 SGHRS and CDR2 YFSETQ. The CDR3 spells CASSQGLQTYEQYF. Here the CDR3 DNA reads TGCGCCAGCAGCCAGGGACTGCAGACCTACGAGCAGTACTTC.

This clone came up a few times. CDR3 region: CASSLVEGTGELFF. The CDR3 DNA follows: TGTGCCAGCAGCTTAGTCGAGGGTACCGGGGAGCTGTTTTTT. The chain combines TRBV11-3 with TRBJ2-2, with D perhaps TRBD2 (5 bases). The germline V gene encodes CDR1 SGHNT and CDR2 YENEEA. The CDR3 totals 14 residues. V lost 1 base, J lost 5 bases, and 8 bases lay in between.

In DNA, the CDR3 is TGCAGTGCTAGTACTTTTCGGGTTACTGAAGCTTTCTTT. Amino acids: CSASTFRVTEAFF. The rearrangement joins TRBV20-1 to TRBJ1-1; D is uncertain. CDR1 is DFQATT, CDR2 SNEGSKA, per germline (reference sequence). The CDR3 sequence is 13 residues long. V was pared by 3 bases and J by 5 bases, with 13 bases between.

The chain is built from TRBV5-8 and TRBJ1-5; TRBD1 matches 8 bases. CDR3 length: 16 residues. J lost 0 bases, V lost 2 bases, and 4 bases had no gene match. Germline V CDR1 and CDR2: SGHTS, YDEGEE. CDR3 in amino acids: CASSLRQGYSNQPQHF. Here the CDR3 DNA reads TGTGCCAGCAGCTTAAGACAGGGGTATAGCAATCAGCCCCAGCATTTT. Full variable domain (outside the CDR3, taken from reference TRBV5-8 and TRBJ1-5): EAGVTQSPTHLIKTRGQQATLRCSPISGHTSVYWYQQALGLGLQFLLWYDEGEERNRGNFPPRFSGRQFPNYSSELNVNALELEDSALYLCASSLRQGYSNQPQHFGDGTRLSIL.

This clone was picked up one time. The chain recombines TRBV10-3 with TRBJ1-2; 10 bases map to TRBD1. The CDR3 is made up of 15 amino acids. Per germline, CDR1 ENHRY and CDR2 SYGVKD. J gave up 3 bases and V 4 bases, and 5 bases lay outside the gene matches. DNA of the CDR3: TGTGCCATCAGTGGTACCGGGACAGGGGACTATGGCTACACCTTC. Translation: CAISGTGTGDYGYTF.

The rearrangement joins TRBV4-1 to TRBJ2-3; 10 bases align to TRBD2. The germline CDR1 and CDR2 sequences are MGHRA and YSYEKL. This CDR3 spans 16 amino acids. V was clipped by 3 bases and J by 4 bases; unmatched bases: 7. The CDR3 loop reads CASSHPASGSSDTQYF. CDR3 coding DNA: TGCGCCAGCAGCCACCCTGCTAGCGGGAGTTCAGATACGCAGTATTTT.

CDR3: CASSPIPGVNSPLHF. In nucleotides, the CDR3 is TGCGCCAGCAGCCCAATCCCAGGGGTAAATTCACCCCTCCACTTT. The chain couples TRBV4-1 to TRBJ1-6; D perhaps matches TRBD1 (6 bases). The CDR3 is 15 amino acids. V was clipped by 4 bases and J by 7 bases, with 14 bases between them. The germline CDR1 and CDR2 sequences are MGHRA and YSYEKL.

The V and J genes are TRBV13 and TRBJ1-6; TRBD1 agrees at 7 bases. With V trimmed by 2 bases and J by 9 bases, 19 bases remained unmatched. Germline CDR1 and CDR2: PRHDT and FYEKMQ (reference sequence). This CDR3 is 19 amino acids long. The CDR3 DNA is TGTGCCAGCAGCTTAAGGGGGGAGAGACCCTCAGGGGGGCGTTCACCCCTCCACTTT. It encodes CASSLRGERPSGGRSPLHF.

This clone appeared a single time. The genes are TRBV30 and TRBJ2-1, with a weak D call TRBD1 (6 bases). Germline V gene sequence: CDR1 GTSNPN, CDR2 SVGIG (reference sequence). V lost 2 bases to trimming and J lost 4 bases, with 21 bases between them. This CDR3 is 17 amino acids long. The CDR3 DNA is TGTGCCTGGAGTCGGCGTAACCAGGGGATCCTATACAATGAGCAGTTCTTC. This codes for CAWSRRNQGILYNEQFF.

This clone came up once. The V and J genes are TRBV4-1 and TRBJ2-1; D not certain. Germline V gene data show CDR1 as MGHRA and CDR2 as YSYEKL. V dropped 5 bases and J dropped 9 bases, with 14 bases sitting between them. CDR3 length equals 13 residues. CDR3 region: CASSSLGLREQFF. In DNA form, the CDR3 reads TGCGCCAGCAGCTCGCTAGGTCTACGTGAGCAGTTCTTC.

This chain connects TRBV19 to TRBJ2-3; 11 bases agree with TRBD2. Germline CDR1 and CDR2: LNHDA and SQIVND (reference sequence). J gave up 2 bases and V 9 bases, and 13 bases lay outside the gene matches. The CDR3 totals 17 residues. In nucleotides, the CDR3 is TGTGCCAGCAACCGCAGGGGGACTAGCGGAATCACAGATACGCAGTATTTT. Protein: CASNRRGTSGITDTQYF.

The J gene is TRBJ1-2, the V gene TRBV27, with D maybe TRBD1 (6 bases). V dropped 5 bases and J dropped 6 bases, with 31 bases sitting between them. The CDR3 contains 19 residues. Germline CDR1 MNHEY, CDR2 SMNVEV (reference sequence). DNA for the CDR3: TGTGCCAGCAGTCCCGGACCCGGCTCTTTAGTAAAAGGGGGAAATGGCTACACCTTC. It translates to CASSPGPGSLVKGGNGYTF.

The genes are TRBV7-9 and TRBJ1-2; D perhaps matches TRBD1 (6 bases). The ends were cut back, 2 bases at V and 2 bases at J, with 15 bases in the middle. Germline V gives CDR1 SEHNR, CDR2 FQNEAQ (reference sequence). The CDR3 totals 16 residues. The CDR3 spells CASSLLGQSSNYGYTF. In nucleotides, the CDR3 is TGTGCCAGCAGCTTACTCGGACAGTCCTCAAACTATGGCTACACCTTC.